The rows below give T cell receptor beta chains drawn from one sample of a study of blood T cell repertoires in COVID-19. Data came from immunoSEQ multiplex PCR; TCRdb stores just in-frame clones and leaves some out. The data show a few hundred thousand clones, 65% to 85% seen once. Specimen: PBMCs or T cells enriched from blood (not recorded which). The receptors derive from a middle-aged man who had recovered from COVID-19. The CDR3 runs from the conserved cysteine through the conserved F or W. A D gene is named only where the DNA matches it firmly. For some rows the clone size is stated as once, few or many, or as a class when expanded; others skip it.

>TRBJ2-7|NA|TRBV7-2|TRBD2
CASSLKPSGTYEQYF
TGTGCCAGCAGCTTAAAGCCTAGCGGCACCTACGAGCAGTACTTC
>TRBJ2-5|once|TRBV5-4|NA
CASSPDNVETQYF
TGTGCCAGCAGCCCCGACAATGTGGAGACCCAGTACTTC
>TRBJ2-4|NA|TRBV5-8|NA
CASNFRVEAKNIQYF
TGTGCCAGCAACTTCAGGGTGGAGGCCAAAAACATTCAGTACTTC
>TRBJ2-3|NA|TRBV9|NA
CASSVGRQLASTDTQYF
TGTGCCAGCAGCGTAGGGAGGCAGCTAGCTAGCACAGATACGCAGTATTTT
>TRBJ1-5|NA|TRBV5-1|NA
CASSLGTNQPQHF
TGCGCCAGCAGCTTGGGGACAAACCAGCCCCAGCATTTT
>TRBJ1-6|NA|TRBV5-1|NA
CASSLVVGVGLSSPLHF
TGCGCCAGCAGCTTGGTGGTAGGGGTAGGCCTCTCGTCACCCCTCCACTTT
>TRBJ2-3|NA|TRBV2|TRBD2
CASSGTSGTLSDTQYF
TGTGCCAGCAGTGGGACTAGCGGGACCCTATCAGATACGCAGTATTTT
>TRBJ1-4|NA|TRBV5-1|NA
CASSGKVGANEKLFF
TGCGCCAGCAGCGGTAAAGTTGGAGCTAATGAAAAACTGTTTTTT
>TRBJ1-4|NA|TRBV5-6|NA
CASSLSFEGEKLFF
TGTGCCAGCAGCTTGTCCTTCGAGGGCGAAAAACTGTTTTTT
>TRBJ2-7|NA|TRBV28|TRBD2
CASSLTWTSGFDEQYF
TGTGCCAGCAGTTTAACCTGGACTAGCGGGTTCGACGAGCAGTACTTC
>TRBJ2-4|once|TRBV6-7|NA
CARPPEGRSTTSKNIQYF
TGTGCCAGGCCTCCGGAGGGACGATCCACTACTTCCAAAAACATTCAGTACTTC
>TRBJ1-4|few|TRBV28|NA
CASSLDRQEEKLFF
TGTGCCAGCAGTTTGGACAGACAGGAGGAAAAACTGTTTTTT
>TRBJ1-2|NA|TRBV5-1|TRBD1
CASSSNTLQGASGYTF
TGCGCCAGCAGCTCGAACACTCTACAGGGGGCGAGCGGCTACACCTTC
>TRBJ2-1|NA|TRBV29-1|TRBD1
CSVSGTGGNEQFF
TGCAGCGTTTCCGGGACAGGGGGCAATGAGCAGTTCTTC
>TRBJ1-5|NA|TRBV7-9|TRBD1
CASSPHYRGRDNQPQHF
TGTGCCAGCAGCCCACATTACAGGGGTAGGGACAATCAGCCCCAGCATTTT
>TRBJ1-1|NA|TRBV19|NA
CASRIGSGTSEAFF
TGTGCCAGTAGGATAGGATCCGGGACTTCTGAAGCTTTCTTT
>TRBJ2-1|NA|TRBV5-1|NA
CASSLSSGGSYNEQFF
TGCGCCAGCAGTCTTTCTTCGGGTGGTTCCTACAATGAGCAGTTCTTC
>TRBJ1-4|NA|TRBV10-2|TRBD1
CASRRDSEKLFF
TGCGCCAGCAGACGGGACAGTGAAAAACTGTTTTTT
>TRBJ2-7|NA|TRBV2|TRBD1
CASSVQGASPRAVDEQYF
TGTGCCAGCAGCGTACAGGGGGCCTCGCCCCGGGCGGTTGACGAGCAGTACTTC
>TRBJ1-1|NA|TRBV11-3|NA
CASSHPRWACAEAFF
TGTGCCAGCAGCCACCCCCGGTGGGCGTGCGCTGAAGCTTTCTTT
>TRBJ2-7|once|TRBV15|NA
CATSRNQGGGNYEQYF
TGTGCCACCAGCAGGAACCAGGGAGGGGGTAACTACGAGCAGTACTTC
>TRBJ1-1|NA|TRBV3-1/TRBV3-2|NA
CASSSSTGEAFF
TGTGCCAGCAGCTCTAGTACCGGAGAAGCTTTCTTT
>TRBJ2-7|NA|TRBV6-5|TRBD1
CASSYTGGYEQYF
TGTGCCAGCAGTTACACAGGGGGCTACGAGCAGTACTTC
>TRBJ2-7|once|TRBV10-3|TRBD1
CAISELNRGHYEQYF
TGTGCCATCAGTGAGTTGAACAGGGGGCACTACGAGCAGTACTTC
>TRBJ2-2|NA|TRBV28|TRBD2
CASRYSGGAPGLGELFF
TGTGCCAGCAGGTACAGCGGGGGCGCTCCGGGTCTCGGGGAGCTGTTTTTT
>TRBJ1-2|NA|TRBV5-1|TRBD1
CASSPRQGDYGYTF
TGCGCCAGCAGCCCTAGACAGGGCGACTATGGCTACACCTTC
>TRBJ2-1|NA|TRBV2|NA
CASALRGSSYNEQFF
TGTGCCAGCGCACTTAGGGGGAGCTCCTACAATGAGCAGTTCTTC
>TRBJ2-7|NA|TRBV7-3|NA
CASSLGLNYEQYF
TGTGCCAGCAGCTTAGGACTAAACTACGAGCAGTACTTC
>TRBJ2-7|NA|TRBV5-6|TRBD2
CASTGSAGATHPYEQYF
TGTGCCAGCACAGGTTCAGCGGGAGCGACCCACCCTTACGAGCAGTACTTC
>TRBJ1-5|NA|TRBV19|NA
CASSTDRWGNQPQHF
TGTGCCAGTAGTACGGACAGATGGGGCAATCAGCCCCAGCATTTT
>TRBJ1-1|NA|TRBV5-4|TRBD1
CASRRTGSTEAFF
TGTGCCAGCAGGCGGACAGGGAGCACTGAAGCTTTCTTT
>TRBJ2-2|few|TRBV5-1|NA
CASSAGTGELFF
TGCGCCAGCAGCGCAGGGACCGGGGAGCTGTTTTTT
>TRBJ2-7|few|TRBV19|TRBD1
CASSAGTGRLHEQYF
TGTGCCAGTAGCGCCGGGACAGGACGTTTGCACGAGCAGTACTTC
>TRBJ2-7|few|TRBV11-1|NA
CASSLAGYEQYF
TGTGCCAGCAGCCTTGCGGGCTACGAGCAGTACTTC
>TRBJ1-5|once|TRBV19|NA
CASSIEPTGIRPQHF
TGTGCCAGTAGTATAGAGCCGACAGGTATACGGCCCCAGCATTTT
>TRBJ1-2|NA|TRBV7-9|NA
CASSNLAFLNGYTF
TGTGCCAGCAGCAATTTAGCTTTTTTGAATGGCTACACCTTC
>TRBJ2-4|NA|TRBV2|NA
CASSEAIWQGNIQYF
TGTGCCAGCAGTGAAGCGATCTGGCAGGGAAACATTCAGTACTTC
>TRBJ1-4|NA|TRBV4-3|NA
CASSQDWAAGTTREKLFF
TGCGCCAGCAGCCAAGATTGGGCAGCCGGTACCACTAGGGAAAAACTGTTTTTT
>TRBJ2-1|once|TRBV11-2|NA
CASSLAQGLINEQFF
TGTGCCAGCAGCTTAGCGCAGGGATTAATCAATGAGCAGTTCTTC
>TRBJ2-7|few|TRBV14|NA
CASSQDIRGLDEQYF
TGTGCCAGCAGCCAAGATATTCGGGGTCTGGACGAGCAGTACTTC
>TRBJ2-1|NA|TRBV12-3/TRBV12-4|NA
CASSFRQAEQFF
TGTGCCAGCAGTTTCCGGCAGGCTGAGCAGTTCTTC
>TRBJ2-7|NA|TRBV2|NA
CASSAGVMYEQYF
TGTGCCAGCAGTGCGGGGGTGATGTACGAGCAGTACTTC
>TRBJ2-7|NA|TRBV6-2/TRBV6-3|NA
CASSFSVDSYEQYF
TGTGCCAGCAGTTTCTCCGTAGACTCCTACGAGCAGTACTTC
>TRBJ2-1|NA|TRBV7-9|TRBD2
CASSFPGTSPFDEQFF
TGTGCCAGCAGCTTCCCTGGGACTAGCCCTTTTGATGAGCAGTTCTTC